Given below is one T cell receptor (beta chain) in context. The junction and the germline gene differ at one end; a read error may be behind it. TCRdb's copy holds only in-frame clones and misses some; the assay was immunoSEQ multiplex PCR. Among more than 110,000 clones listed, 88% were seen once. This entry is derived from a study of T cell responses to AZD1222 COVID-19 vaccine. This CDR3 has 12 residues. CDR1 is MDHEN and CDR2 is SYDVKM in the germline V gene. This sequence originates from an adult who received the AZD1222 COVID-19 vaccine. The sequencing used peripheral blood, collected 28 days after the second AZD1222 dose. The chain has TRBV28 and TRBJ1-5, with D perhaps TRBD1 (6 bases). CDR3 DNA sequence: TGTGCCAGCAGCTTTTGGACATCAGGGGCCGATTTT. Translation gives CASSFWTSGADF.